This T cell receptor beta chain was documented in a study of blood T cell repertoires in COVID-19. Study at large: COVID-19 samples, acute and convalescent, were from the United States, Italy and Spain.

Per the germline V gene, CDR1 is GTSNPN and CDR2 is SVGIG (reference sequence). The CDR3 is 15 residues long. V shed 6 bases and J 8 bases; nucleotides not matched to a gene: 14. In the source study's methods: Amplification with reference gene primers provided the estimates of nucleated cell counts. Clones were sequenced by immunoSEQ multiplex PCR, and TCRdb holds only the in-frame ones, with some missing. V and J calls plus clone size are reproduced from that table; the DNA served to infer D and trimming. Among 150,000 to 200,000 clones listed, roughly 78% were seen once. Specimen: peripheral blood. The sequence was obtained from a woman aged 80 or older with active or convalescent COVID-19. The rearrangement uses TRBV30 and TRBJ2-1; TRBD2 matches at 9 bases. Written as DNA, the CDR3 is TGTGCCTGCCAGGGGCGGGGGGGCCCAGCCGATGAGCAGTTCTTC. This gives the protein CACQGRGGPADEQFF.